The 5 T cell receptor beta chains reported below all come from one sample, sequenced in a study of patients and donors after allogeneic stem cell transplantation (TCRdb year 2020). Libraries were built with RT-PCR. Sequencing relied on a NextSeq 550. The raw public data were reprocessed by TCRdb itself: fastp quality trimming at Q25, MiXCR clonotype calling, in-frame beta chains only. Rows merge per CDR3 protein into single entries with the most common DNA and genes. The table for this sample lists about 960,000 distinct CDR3 sequences; about 20% of them were counted only once. Clones ranked in the top ten supply 5% to 6.5% of the sample. The specimen was blood, either unsorted or a sorted T cell fraction (not recorded which). These receptors were taken from a human donor who was either an allogeneic HSCT recipient or a stem cell or donor lymphocyte infusion donor (not recorded which). It is not recorded whose cells these are; they may come from a transplant donor.

This clonotype was observed a handful of times. This chain connects TRBV27 to TRBJ1-1, with no clear D. The CDR3 spans 11 residues. With 5 bases removed from V and 12 bases from J, the gap between germline ends came to 13 bases. The germline V gene encodes CDR1 MNHEY and CDR2 SMNVEV (reference sequence). The CDR3: CASSTPSRTFF. The CDR3, as DNA: TGTGCCAGCAGTACGCCGAGTAGAACTTTCTTT.

The sample holds a few counts of this clonotype. V usage is TRBV28 and J usage is TRBJ2-7, with a tentative D call TRBD1 (5 bases). V lost 8 bases, J lost 0 bases, and 17 bases lay in between. The CDR3 spans 15 residues. Germline CDR1 is MDHEN and CDR2 is SYDVKM. For the CDR3, the DNA is TGTGCCAGCTCTCCTCAGGGCCAGAGCTCCTACGAGCAGTACTTC. Residues: CASSPQGQSSYEQYF. Variable domain in full (rest from reference TRBV28 and TRBJ2-7): DVKVTQSSRYLVKRTGEKVFLECVQDMDHENMFWYRQDPGLGLRLIYFSYDVKMKEKGDIPEGYSVSREKKERFSLILESASTNQTSMYLCASSPQGQSSYEQYFGPGTRLTVT.

V gene TRBV20-1 combines with J gene TRBJ2-7; 8 bases line up with TRBD2. Per the germline V gene, CDR1 is DFQATT and CDR2 is SNEGSKA (reference sequence). The CDR3 has 14 residues. The trim removed 7 bases at V and 5 bases at J, leaving 13 bases unmatched. CDR3 in amino acids: CSVRRSGSSDEQYF. Here the CDR3 DNA reads TGCAGTGTACGTCGAAGCGGGAGCTCGGACGAGCAGTACTTC.

The rearrangement links TRBV7-9 to TRBJ1-6, with D possibly matching TRBD1 (5 bases). The CDR3 contains 15 residues. Trimming removed 5 bases at V and 7 bases at J, with 15 bases between. Germline V lookup: CDR1 SEHNR, CDR2 FQNEAQ (reference sequence). The CDR3 loop reads CASSPPGLYNSPLHF. The CDR3 bases are TGTGCCAGCAGCCCGCCGGGACTCTACAATTCACCCCTCCACTTT.

This clonotype was picked up many times. This rearrangement joins TRBV6-5 to TRBJ2-7; D is undetermined. The V gene lost 1 base and the J gene lost 6 bases, with 19 bases spanning the gap. The germline V gene has CDR1 MNHEY and CDR2 SVGAGI. The CDR3 runs 16 residues. This CDR3 is CASSYYSPFQDLEQYF. In DNA, the CDR3 is TGTGCCAGCAGTTACTATTCGCCTTTTCAGGACCTCGAGCAGTACTTC.